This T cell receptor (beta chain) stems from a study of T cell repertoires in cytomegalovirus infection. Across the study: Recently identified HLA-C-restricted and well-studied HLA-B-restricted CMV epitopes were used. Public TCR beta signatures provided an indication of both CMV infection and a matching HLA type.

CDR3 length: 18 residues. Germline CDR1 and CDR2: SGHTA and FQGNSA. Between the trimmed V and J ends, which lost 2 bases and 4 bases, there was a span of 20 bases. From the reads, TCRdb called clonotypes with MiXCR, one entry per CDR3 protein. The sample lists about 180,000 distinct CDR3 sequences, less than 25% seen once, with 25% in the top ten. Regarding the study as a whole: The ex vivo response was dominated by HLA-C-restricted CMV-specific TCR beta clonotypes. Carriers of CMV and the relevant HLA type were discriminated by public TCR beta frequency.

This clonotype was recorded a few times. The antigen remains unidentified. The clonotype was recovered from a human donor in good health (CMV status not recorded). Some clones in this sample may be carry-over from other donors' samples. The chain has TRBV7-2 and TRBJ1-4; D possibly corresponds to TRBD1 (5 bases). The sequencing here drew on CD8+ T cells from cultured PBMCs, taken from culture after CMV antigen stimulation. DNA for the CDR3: TGTGCCAGCAGCTTATCAGCGCAGGGCCTTCGAATTAATGAAAAACTGTTTTTT. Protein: CASSLSAQGLRINEKLFF.